This T cell receptor beta chain was documented in a study of T-cell reconstitution after alpha-beta-depleted transplantation in children. Study results and limitations: After transplant, at about two months, alpha-beta T cells were reportedly derived from several hundred expanded graft clones. Surviving thymic progenitors and recipient T cells were the source of high TCRbeta diversity at day 60 in some patients. One year post-transplant, T-cell counts and diversity were largely derived from T cells produced anew.

Germline V gene lookup returns CDR1 SGHRS and CDR2 YFSETQ. The V and J ends lost 3 bases and 0 bases, in that order; junction bases with no gene match: 3. The CDR3 is 17 residues long. This clonotype was observed many times. The target antigen is unknown. As it was prepared, the TCRbeta library received unique molecular identifiers. One entry per CDR3 protein results from TCRdb running MiXCR on the PCR reads. The sample has 700,000 or so distinct CDR3 sequences, approximately 14% seen once. This sample comprised PBMCs, obtained before TCRalphabeta/CD19-depleted stem cell transplant. The gene calls are TRBV5-1 and TRBJ2-6; TRBD2 aligns across 10 bases. The origin of this receptor is a girl aged 2 to 10 with congenital amegakaryocytic thrombocytopenia, due to receive a stem cell transplant. DNA of the CDR3: TGCGCCAGCAGCTGGGGACTAGCGAACTCTGGGGCCAACGTCCTGACTTTC. The encoded protein is CASSWGLANSGANVLTF.